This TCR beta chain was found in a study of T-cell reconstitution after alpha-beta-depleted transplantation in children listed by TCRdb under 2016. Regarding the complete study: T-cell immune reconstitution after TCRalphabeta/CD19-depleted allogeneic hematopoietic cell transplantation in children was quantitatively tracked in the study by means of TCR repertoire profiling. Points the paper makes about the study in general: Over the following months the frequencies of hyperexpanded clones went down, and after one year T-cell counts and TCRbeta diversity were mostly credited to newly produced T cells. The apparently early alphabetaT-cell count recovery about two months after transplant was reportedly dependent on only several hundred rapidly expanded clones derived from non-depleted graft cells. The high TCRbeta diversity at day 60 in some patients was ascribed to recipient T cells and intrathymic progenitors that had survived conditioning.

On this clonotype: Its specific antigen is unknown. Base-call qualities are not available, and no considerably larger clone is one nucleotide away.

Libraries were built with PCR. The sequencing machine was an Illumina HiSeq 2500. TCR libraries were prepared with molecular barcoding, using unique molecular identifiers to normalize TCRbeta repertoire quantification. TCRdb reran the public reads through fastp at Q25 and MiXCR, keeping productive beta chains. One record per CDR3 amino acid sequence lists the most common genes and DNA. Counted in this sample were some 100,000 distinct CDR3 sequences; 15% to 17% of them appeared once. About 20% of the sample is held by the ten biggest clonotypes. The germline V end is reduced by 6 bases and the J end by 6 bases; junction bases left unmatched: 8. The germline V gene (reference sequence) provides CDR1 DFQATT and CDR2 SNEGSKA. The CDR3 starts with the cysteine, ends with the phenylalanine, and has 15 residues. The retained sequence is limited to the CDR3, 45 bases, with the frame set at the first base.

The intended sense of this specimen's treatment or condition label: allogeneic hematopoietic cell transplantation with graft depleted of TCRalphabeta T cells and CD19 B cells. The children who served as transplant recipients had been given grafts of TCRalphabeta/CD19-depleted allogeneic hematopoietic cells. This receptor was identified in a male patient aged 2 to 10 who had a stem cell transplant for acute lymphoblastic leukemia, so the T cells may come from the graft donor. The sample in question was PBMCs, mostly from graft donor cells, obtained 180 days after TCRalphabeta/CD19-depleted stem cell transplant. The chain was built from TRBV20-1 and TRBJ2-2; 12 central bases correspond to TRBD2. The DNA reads TGCAGTGCCCCAGGACTAGCGGGGTTTGCCGGGGAGCTGTTTTTT. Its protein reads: CSAPGLAGFAGELFF.